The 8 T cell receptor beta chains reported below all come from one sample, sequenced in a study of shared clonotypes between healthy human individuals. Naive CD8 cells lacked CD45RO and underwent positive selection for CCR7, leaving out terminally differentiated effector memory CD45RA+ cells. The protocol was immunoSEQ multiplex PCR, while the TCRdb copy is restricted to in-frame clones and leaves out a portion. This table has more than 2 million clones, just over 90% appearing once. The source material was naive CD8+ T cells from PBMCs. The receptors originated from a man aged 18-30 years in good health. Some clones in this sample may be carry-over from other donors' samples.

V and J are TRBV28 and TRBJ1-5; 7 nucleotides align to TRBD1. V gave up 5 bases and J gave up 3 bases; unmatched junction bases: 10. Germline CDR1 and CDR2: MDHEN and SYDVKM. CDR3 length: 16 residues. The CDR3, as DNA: TGTGCCAGCAGTCTACTCAGGGGGGGGTACAATCAGCCCCAGCATTTT. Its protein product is CASSLLRGGYNQPQHF.

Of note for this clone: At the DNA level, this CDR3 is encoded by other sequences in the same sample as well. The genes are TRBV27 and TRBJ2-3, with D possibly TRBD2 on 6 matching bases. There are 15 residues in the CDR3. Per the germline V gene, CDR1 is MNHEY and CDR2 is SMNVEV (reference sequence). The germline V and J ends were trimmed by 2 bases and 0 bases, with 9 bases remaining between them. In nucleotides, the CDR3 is TGTGCCAGCAGTTTAACCAGCGGGAGCACAGATACGCAGTATTTT. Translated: CASSLTSGSTDTQYF.

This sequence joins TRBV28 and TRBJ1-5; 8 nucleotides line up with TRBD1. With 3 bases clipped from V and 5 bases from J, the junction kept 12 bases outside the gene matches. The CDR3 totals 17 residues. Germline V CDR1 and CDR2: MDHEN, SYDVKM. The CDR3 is CASSFGGYRGGYQPQHF. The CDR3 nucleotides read TGTGCCAGCAGTTTCGGTGGGTACAGGGGGGGGTATCAGCCCCAGCATTTT.

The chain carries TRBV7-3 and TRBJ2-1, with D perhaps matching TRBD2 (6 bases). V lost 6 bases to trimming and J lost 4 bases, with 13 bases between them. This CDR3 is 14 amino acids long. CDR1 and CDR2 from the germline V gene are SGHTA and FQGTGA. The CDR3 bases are TGTGCCAGCAGGTTCATCGGGGGTTACAATGAGCAGTTCTTC. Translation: CASRFIGGYNEQFF.

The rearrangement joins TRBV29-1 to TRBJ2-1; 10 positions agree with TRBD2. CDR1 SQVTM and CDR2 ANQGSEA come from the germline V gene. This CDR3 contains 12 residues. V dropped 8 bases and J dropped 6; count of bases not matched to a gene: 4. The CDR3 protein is CSLAGVGNEQFF. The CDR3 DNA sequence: TGCAGCCTAGCGGGAGTAGGCAATGAGCAGTTCTTC.

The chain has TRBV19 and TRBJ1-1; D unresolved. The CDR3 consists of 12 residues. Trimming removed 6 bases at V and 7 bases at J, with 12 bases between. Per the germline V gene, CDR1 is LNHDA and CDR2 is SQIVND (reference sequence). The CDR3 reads CASSPPGDEAFF. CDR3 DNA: TGTGCCAGTAGCCCCCCCGGGGATGAAGCTTTCTTT. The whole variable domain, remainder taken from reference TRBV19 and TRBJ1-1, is DGGITQSPKYLFRKEGQNVTLSCEQNLNHDAMYWYRQDPGQGLRLIYYSQIVNDFQKGDIAEGYSVSREKKESFPLTVTSAQKNPTAFYLCASSPPGDEAFFGQGTRLTVV.

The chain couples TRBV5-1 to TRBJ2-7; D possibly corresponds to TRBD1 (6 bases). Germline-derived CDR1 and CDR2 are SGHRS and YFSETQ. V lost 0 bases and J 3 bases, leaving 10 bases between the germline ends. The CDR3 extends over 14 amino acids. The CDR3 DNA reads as TGCGCCAGCAGCTTGGCGTTAGGGGGCTACGAGCAGTACTTC. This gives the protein CASSLALGGYEQYF. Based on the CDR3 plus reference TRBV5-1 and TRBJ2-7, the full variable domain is KAGVTQTPRYLIKTRGQQVTLSCSPISGHRSVSWYQQTPGQGLQFLFEYFSETQRNKGNFPGRFSGRQFSNSRSEMNVSTLELGDSALYLCASSLALGGYEQYFGPGTRLTVT.

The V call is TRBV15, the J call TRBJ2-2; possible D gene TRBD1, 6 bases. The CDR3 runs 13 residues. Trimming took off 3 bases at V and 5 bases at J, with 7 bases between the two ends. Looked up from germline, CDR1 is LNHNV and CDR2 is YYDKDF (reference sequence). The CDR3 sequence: CATSSRGTGELFF. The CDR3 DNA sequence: TGTGCCACCAGCAGCAGGGGTACCGGGGAGCTGTTTTTT.